The entry below describes one T cell receptor beta chain. Its antigen is currently unknown. CDR1 is DFQATT, CDR2 SNEGSKA, per germline (reference sequence). Trimming took 6 bases from V and 5 from J; bases not matched to a gene: 12. This CDR3 is 16 amino acids long. Study findings and constraints: Tumor Tregs overlapped most with tumor, then blood, naive CD4+ cells. In terms of TCR gene usage, tumor memory CD4+ T cells clustered together with blood and lymph node memory CD4+ cells, as well as with lymph node naive CD4+ cells.

TCRdb called the 5' RACE reads again in MiXCR, with one record for every CDR3 protein. The data show 10,000 to 15,000 distinct CDR3 sequences, 23% seen once. This sequence originates from a female donor with breast cancer. Sample: naive CD4+ T cells sorted from blood. Described subset: naive CD4+ T cells, CD4+CD45RA+CD25-. The chain is built from TRBV20-1 and TRBJ2-2; 10 bases fit TRBD1. DNA of the CDR3: TGCAGTGCCCTCCCGCCGGACAGGGGGTTAACCGGGGAGCTGTTTTTT. This gives the protein CSALPPDRGLTGELFF.